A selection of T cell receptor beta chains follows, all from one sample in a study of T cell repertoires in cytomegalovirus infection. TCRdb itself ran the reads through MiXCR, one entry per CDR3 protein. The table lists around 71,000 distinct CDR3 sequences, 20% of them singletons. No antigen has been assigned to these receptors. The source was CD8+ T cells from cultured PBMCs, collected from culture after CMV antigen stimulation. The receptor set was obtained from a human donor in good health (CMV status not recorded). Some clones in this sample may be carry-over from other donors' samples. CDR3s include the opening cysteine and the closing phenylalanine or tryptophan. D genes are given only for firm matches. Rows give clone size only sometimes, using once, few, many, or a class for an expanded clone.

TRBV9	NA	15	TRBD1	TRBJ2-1	TGTGCCAGCAGCGGAGGGACAGGGCTGGACAATGAGCAGTTCTTC	CASSGGTGLDNEQFF
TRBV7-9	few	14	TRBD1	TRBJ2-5	TGTGCCAGCAGCGCGGACAGGGAGAGAGAGACCCAGTACTTC	CASSADRERETQYF
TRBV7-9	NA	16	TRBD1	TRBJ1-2	TGTGCCAGCAGCCGAGAGGGACAGGGCAACCCATATGGCTACACCTTC	CASSREGQGNPYGYTF
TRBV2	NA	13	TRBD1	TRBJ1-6	TGTGCCATTCCAGACAGGGTGAATTCACCCCTCCACTTT	CAIPDRVNSPLHF
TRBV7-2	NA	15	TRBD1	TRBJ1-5	TGTGCCAGCAGCCCCCGGGCAGGGGGCGTTCAGCCCCAGCATTTT	CASSPRAGGVQPQHF
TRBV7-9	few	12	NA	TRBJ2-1	TGTGCCAGCAGTCCTTTGAGTGGGGAGCAGTTCTTC	CASSPLSGEQFF
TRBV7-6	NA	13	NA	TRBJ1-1	TGTGCCAGCAGCCCTGGGCAAGGGACTGAAGCTTTCTTT	CASSPGQGTEAFF
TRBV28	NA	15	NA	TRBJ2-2	TGTGCCAGCAGTTTCGCGGCAGCTGAGACCGGGGAGCTGTTTTTT	CASSFAAAETGELFF
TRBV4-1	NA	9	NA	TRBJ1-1	TGCGCCCGCGAACCCCCGGCTTTCTTT	CAREPPAFF
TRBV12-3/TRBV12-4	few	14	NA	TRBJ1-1	TGTGCCAGCAGTTTATTAATGTGGAACACTGAAGCTTTCTTT	CASSLLMWNTEAFF
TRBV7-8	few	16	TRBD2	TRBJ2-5	TGTGCCAGCAGCCCAGGCCTAGCGGGGGGTTCAGAGACCCAGTACTTC	CASSPGLAGGSETQYF
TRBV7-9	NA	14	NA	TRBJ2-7	TGTGCCAGCAGCCCCCAAGGACGCTCCTACGAGCAGTACTTC	CASSPQGRSYEQYF
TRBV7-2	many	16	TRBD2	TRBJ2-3	TGTGCCAGCAGCTTTTACGCGGGGGGCCCCACTAATACGCAGTATTTT	CASSFYAGGPTNTQYF
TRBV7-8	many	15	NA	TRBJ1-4	TGTGCCAGCAGTCACAGGGCTTACTCTAATGAAAAACTGTTTTTT	CASSHRAYSNEKLFF
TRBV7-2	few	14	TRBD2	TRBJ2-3	TGTGCCAGCACCAGCCGCGGGGGACCAGATACGCAGTATTTT	CASTSRGGPDTQYF
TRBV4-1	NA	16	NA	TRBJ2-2	TGTGCCAGCAGCCTTTCTAGCACAGTCGACACCGGGGAGCTGTTTTTT	CASSLSSTVDTGELFF
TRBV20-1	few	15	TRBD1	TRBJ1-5	TGCAGTGCTAGATCTGAGGGGGCGGACAATCAGCCCCAGCATTTT	CSARSEGADNQPQHF
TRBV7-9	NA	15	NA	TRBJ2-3	TGTGCCAGCAGCCGCCCGGACAGCCAAGGTTCTCCGGTGTATTTT	CASSRPDSQGSPVYF
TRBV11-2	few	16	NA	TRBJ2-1	TGTGCCAGCAGCTTAGGAGTGGGGGAGCCGGTGAATGAGCAGTTCTTC	CASSLGVGEPVNEQFF
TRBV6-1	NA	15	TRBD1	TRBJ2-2	TGTGCCAGCAGTTGGGGACAGTCGAACACCGGGGAGCTGTTTTTT	CASSWGQSNTGELFF
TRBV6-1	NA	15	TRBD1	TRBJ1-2	TGTGCCAGCAGACCGTGGGCCCCGGACAGGGGAGGCTACACCTTC	CASRPWAPDRGGYTF
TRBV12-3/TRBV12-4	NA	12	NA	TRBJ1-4	TGTGCCAGCAGTCCCGGGGCTTCGAGACTGTTTTTT	CASSPGASRLFF
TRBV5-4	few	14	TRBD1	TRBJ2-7	TGTGCCAGCAGCCTGGGACAGGCCGCGAGCGAGCAGTACTTC	CASSLGQAASEQYF
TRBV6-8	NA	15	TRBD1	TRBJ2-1	TGTGCCAGCAGTGGGGACAGGGGGTTCTACAATGAGCAGTTCTTC	CASSGDRGFYNEQFF
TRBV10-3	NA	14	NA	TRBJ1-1	TGTGCCATCAGTGAGGGGGGCGCAAGGGCTGAAGCTTTCTTT	CAISEGGARAEAFF
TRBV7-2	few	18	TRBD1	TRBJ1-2	TGTGCCAGCAGCTTAGTTCGGACAGGACATCCCGAGAACTATGGCTACACCTTC	CASSLVRTGHPENYGYTF